This T cell receptor (beta chain) was sequenced for a study of blood T cell repertoires in COVID-19. As for the study in general: Donors in the United States, Italy and Spain gave samples during acute or convalescent COVID-19. PBMCs, B-cell-depleted T cells, or T cells were the source of the cDNA or gDNA that made up the material.

Source study methods: How many nucleated cells were present was estimated from reference gene primer amplification. Repertoires were generated with immunoSEQ multiplex PCR, while TCRdb's copy carries only in-frame clones and drops some. That table is the source of V, J and clone size, and D and trimming were worked out from the DNA. This sample has about 180,000 clones, with 86% found just once. The CDR3 covers 18 residues. With 4 bases clipped from V and 0 bases from J, the junction kept 6 bases outside the gene matches. Germline-derived CDR1 and CDR2 are SGHRS and YFSETQ. The chain joins TRBV5-1 to TRBJ2-3; TRBD2 matches at 15 bases. Specimen: peripheral blood. This TCR was recovered from a woman aged 25 to 39 with active or convalescent COVID-19. The CDR3 region is CASSGTSGRQPSTDTQYF. CDR3 nucleotides: TGCGCCAGCAGCGGGACTAGCGGGAGGCAGCCGAGCACAGATACGCAGTATTTT.